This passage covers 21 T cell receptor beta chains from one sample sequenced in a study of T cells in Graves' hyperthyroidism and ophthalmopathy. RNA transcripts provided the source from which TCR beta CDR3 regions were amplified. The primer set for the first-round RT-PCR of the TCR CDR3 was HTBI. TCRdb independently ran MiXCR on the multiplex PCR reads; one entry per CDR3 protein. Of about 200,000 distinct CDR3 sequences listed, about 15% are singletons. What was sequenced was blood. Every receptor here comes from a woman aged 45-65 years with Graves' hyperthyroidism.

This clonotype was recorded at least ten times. This CDR3 is CASGLVLGANGRHEQYF. CDR3 sequence (DNA): TGTGCTAGTGGTTTGGTACTGGGGGCAAACGGCCGCCACGAGCAGTACTTC. This chain uses TRBV12-5 with TRBJ2-7; TRBD1 might be the D (6 bases). Germline V gene data show CDR1 as LGHNT and CDR2 as FRNRAP. The germline V and J ends were trimmed by 0 bases and 5 bases, with 20 bases remaining between them. This CDR3 spans 17 amino acids.

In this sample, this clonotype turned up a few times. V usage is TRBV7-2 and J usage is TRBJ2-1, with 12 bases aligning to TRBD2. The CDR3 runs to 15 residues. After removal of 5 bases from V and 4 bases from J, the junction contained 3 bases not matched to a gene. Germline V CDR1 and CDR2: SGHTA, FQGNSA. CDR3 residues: CASSGGLAGYNEQFF. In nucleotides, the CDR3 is TGTGCCAGCAGCGGCGGACTAGCGGGATACAATGAGCAGTTCTTC. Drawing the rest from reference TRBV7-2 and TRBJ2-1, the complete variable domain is GAGVSQSPSNKVTEKGKDVELRCDPISGHTALYWYRQSLGQGLEFLIYFQGNSAPDKSGLPSDRFSAERTGGSVSTLTIQRTQQEDSAVYLCASSGGLAGYNEQFFGPGTRLTVL.

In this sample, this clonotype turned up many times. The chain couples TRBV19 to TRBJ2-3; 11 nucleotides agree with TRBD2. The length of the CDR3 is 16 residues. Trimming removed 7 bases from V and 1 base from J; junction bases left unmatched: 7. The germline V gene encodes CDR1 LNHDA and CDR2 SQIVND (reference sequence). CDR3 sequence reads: CASITTSGSRTDTQYF. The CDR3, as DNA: TGTGCCAGTATCACAACTAGCGGGAGTCGCACAGATACGCAGTATTTT. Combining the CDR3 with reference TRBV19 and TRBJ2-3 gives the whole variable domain DGGITQSPKYLFRKEGQNVTLSCEQNLNHDAMYWYRQDPGQGLRLIYYSQIVNDFQKGDIAEGYSVSREKKESFPLTVTSAQKNPTAFYLCASITTSGSRTDTQYFGPGTRLTVL.

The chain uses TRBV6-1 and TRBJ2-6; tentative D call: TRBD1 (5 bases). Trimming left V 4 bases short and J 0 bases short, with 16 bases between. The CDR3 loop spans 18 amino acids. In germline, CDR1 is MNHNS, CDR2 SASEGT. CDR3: CASSAFNRNSSGANVLTF. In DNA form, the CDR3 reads TGTGCCAGCAGTGCTTTTAACAGGAACTCCTCTGGGGCCAACGTCCTGACTTTC.

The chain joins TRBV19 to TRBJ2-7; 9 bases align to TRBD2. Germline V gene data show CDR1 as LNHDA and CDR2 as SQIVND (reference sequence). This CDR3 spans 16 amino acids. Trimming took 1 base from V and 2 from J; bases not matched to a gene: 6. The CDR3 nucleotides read TGTGCCAGTAGTATAGGCGGCCCTAGCGGGACCTACGAGCAGTACTTC. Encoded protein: CASSIGGPSGTYEQYF.

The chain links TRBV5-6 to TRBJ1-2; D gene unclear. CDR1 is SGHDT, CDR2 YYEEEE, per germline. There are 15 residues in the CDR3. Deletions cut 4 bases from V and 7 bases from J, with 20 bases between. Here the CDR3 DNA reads TGTGCCAGCAGCCCCAAACGGTCCCTGACGAGTGGCTACACCTTC. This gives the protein CASSPKRSLTSGYTF. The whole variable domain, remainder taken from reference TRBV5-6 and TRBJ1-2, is DAGVTQSPTHLIKTRGQQVTLRCSPKSGHDTVSWYQQALGQGPQFIFQYYEEEERQRGNFPDRFSGHQFPNYSSELNVNALLLGDSALYLCASSPKRSLTSGYTFGSGTRLTVV.

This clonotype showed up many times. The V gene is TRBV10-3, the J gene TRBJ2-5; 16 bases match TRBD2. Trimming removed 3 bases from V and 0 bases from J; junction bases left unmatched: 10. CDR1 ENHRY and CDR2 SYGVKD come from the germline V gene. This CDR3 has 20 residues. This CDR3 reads CAISDRSGTSGRAYQETQYF. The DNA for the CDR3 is TGTGCCATCAGTGACCGGAGTGGGACTAGCGGGAGGGCGTACCAAGAGACCCAGTACTTC.

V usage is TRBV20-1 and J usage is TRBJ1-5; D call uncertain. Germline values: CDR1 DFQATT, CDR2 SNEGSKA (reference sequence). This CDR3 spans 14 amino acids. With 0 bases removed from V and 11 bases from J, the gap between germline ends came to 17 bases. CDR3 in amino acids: CSARERLGKSSQHF. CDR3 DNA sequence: TGCAGTGCTAGAGAACGCCTGGGAAAGTCGTCCCAGCATTTT.

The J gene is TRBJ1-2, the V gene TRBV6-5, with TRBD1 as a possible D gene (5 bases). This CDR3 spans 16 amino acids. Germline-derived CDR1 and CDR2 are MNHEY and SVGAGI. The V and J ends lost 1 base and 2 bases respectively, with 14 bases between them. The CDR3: CASSYLEKRGNYGYTF. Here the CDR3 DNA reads TGTGCCAGCAGTTACTTAGAGAAACGGGGGAACTATGGCTACACCTTC.

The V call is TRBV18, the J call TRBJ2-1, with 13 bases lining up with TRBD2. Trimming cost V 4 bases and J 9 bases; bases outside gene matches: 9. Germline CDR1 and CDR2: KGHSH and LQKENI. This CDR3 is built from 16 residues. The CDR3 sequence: CASSLSGTSGKAEQFF. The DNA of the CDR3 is TGTGCCAGCTCACTTTCCGGGACTAGCGGGAAGGCTGAGCAGTTCTTC.

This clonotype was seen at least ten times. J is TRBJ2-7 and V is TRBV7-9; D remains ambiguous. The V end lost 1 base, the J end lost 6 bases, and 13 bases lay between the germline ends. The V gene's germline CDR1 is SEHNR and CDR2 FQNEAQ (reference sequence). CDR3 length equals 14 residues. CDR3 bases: TGTGCCAGCAGCTTAGGCCAGCATCCTGGCGAGCAGTACTTC. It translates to CASSLGQHPGEQYF. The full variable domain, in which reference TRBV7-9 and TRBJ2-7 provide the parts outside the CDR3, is DTGVSQNPRHKITKRGQNVTFRCDPISEHNRLYWYRQTLGQGPEFLTYFQNEAQLEKSRLLSDRFSAERPKGSFSTLEIQRTEQGDSAMYLCASSLGQHPGEQYFGPGTRLTVT.

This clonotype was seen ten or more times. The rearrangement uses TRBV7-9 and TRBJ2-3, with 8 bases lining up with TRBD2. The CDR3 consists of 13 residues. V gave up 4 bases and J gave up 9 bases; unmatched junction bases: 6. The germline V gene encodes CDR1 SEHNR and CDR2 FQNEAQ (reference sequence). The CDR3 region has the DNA TGTGCCAGCAGCTCCTTCCGGGAGGGCACGCAGTATTTT. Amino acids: CASSSFREGTQYF.

The CDR3 loop reads CASSLSSGDYGYTF. In DNA, the CDR3 is TGTGCCAGCTCACTTAGTTCGGGTGACTATGGCTACACCTTC. The gene calls are TRBV18 and TRBJ1-2; D not resolved. The germline gives CDR1 KGHSH, CDR2 LQKENI. The V and J ends lost 4 bases and 3 bases respectively, with 12 bases between them. The CDR3 is 14 residues long.

In DNA, the CDR3 is TGTGCCAGCATGGAAACTAGCGGGAGGGTCGAGCAGTACTTC. Residues: CASMETSGRVEQYF. The chain recombines TRBV28 with TRBJ2-7; 13 bases match TRBD2. V shed 7 bases, J shed 6 bases, and the junction held 6 bases outside the gene matches. Looked up from germline, CDR1 is MDHEN and CDR2 is SYDVKM. This CDR3 spans 14 amino acids.

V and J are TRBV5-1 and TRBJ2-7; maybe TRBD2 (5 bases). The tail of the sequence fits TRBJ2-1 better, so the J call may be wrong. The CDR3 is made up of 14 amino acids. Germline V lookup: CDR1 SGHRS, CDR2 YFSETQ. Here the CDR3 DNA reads TGCGCCAGCAGCTTGGGGTCTAGCAGTTACGAGCAGTTCTTC. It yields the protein CASSLGSSSYEQFF.

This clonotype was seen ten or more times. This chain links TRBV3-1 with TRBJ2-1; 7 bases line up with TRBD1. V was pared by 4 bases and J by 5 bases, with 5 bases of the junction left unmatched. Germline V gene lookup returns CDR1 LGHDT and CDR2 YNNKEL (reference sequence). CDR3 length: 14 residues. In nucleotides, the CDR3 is TGTGCCAGCAGCCCTATTGGACAGGACAATGAGCAGTTCTTC. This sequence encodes CASSPIGQDNEQFF.

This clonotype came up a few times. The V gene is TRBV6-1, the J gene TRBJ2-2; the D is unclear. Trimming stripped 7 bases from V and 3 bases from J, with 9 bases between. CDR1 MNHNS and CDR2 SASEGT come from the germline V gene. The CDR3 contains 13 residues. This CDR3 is CASTSRDTGELFF. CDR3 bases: TGTGCCAGCACCAGCAGAGACACCGGGGAGCTGTTTTTT.

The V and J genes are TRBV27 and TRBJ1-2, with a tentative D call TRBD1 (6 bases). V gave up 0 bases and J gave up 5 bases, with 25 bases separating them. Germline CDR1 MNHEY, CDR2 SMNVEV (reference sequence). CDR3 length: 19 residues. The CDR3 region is CASSLSSHMTGTRLYGYTF. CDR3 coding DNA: TGTGCCAGCAGTTTATCCTCACACATGACCGGGACAAGATTGTATGGCTACACCTTC.

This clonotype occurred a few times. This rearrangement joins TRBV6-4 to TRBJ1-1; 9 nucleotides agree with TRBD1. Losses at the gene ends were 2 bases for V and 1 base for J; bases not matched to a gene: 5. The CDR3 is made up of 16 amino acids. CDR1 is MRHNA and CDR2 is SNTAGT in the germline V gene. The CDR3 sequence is CASSDGTGRGNTEAFF. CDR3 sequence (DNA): TGTGCCAGCAGTGACGGGACAGGGAGGGGGAACACTGAAGCTTTCTTT.

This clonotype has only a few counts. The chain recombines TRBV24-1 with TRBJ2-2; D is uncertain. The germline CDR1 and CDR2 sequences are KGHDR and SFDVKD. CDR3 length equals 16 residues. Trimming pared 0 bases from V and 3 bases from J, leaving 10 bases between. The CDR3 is CATSDLGNSDTGELFF. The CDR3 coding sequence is TGTGCCACCAGTGATTTGGGGAATAGTGACACCGGGGAGCTGTTTTTT.

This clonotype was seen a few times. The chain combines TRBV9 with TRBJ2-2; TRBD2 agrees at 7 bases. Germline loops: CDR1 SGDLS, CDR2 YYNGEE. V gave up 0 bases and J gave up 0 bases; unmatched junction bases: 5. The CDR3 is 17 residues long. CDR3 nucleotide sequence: TGTGCCAGCAGCGTAGGCCAGCGGGGTGCGAACACCGGGGAGCTGTTTTTT. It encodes CASSVGQRGANTGELFF.